A selection of T cell receptor beta chains follows, all from one sample in a study of type 1 and type 2 diabetes patients. TCRdb re-called the multiplex PCR reads through MiXCR, storing one row per CDR3 protein. In the table there are some 250,000 distinct CDR3 sequences, 47% of which are singletons. Input material: peripheral blood mononuclear cells (PBMCs). Receptor source: a man aged 18 to 30 with type 2 diabetes. The CDR3 runs from the conserved cysteine through the conserved F or W. Fields, in order: D gene, clone size, J gene, V gene, CDR3 DNA, CDR3 protein. A D gene is named only where the DNA matches it firmly. Only some rows state a clone size, as once, few, many or a class for expanded clones.

>.|.|TRBJ2-7|TRBV19
TGTGCCAGTAGTATTCAGGGATCGAGTCCCTACGAGCAGTACTTC
CASSIQGSSPYEQYF
>.|.|TRBJ1-4|TRBV19
TGTGCCAGCCGGGAGACTAATGAAAAACTGTTTTTT
CASRETNEKLFF
>TRBD2|.|TRBJ2-7|TRBV2
TGTGCCAGCGGCAGCACACTAGCGGGAGTGGGCGAGCAGTACTTC
CASGSTLAGVGEQYF
>TRBD1|.|TRBJ2-3|TRBV20-1
TGCAGTGCCCGGGACAGGGGGGGAAGCACAGATACGCAGTATTTT
CSARDRGGSTDTQYF
>.|.|TRBJ2-3|TRBV15
TGTGCCACCAGCAGAGATAATGCCCTATTCACAGATACGCAGTATTTT
CATSRDNALFTDTQYF
>.|.|TRBJ2-7|TRBV27
TGTGCCAGCAGTTTAGGGACAAGGCGCGAGCAGTACTTC
CASSLGTRREQYF
>.|.|TRBJ2-5|TRBV19
TGTGCCAGTAGTATAGGTCGCAGGGCTTCGGAGACCCAGTACTTC
CASSIGRRASETQYF
>.|.|TRBJ2-5|TRBV20-1
TGCAGTGTGGCTCTAAAAGAGACCCAGTACTTC
CSVALKETQYF
>.|.|TRBJ1-6|TRBV4-3
TGCGCCAGCAGCCCAACGAAGGGGGTTAATTCACCCCTCCACTTT
CASSPTKGVNSPLHF
>.|.|TRBJ1-5|TRBV12-3/TRBV12-4
TGTGCCAGCAGGGTCACGGGACAACCCAATCAGCCCCAGCATTTT
CASRVTGQPNQPQHF
>.|.|TRBJ2-1|TRBV2
TGTGCCAGCGGGGGACATGAGCAGTTCTTC
CASGGHEQFF
>.|.|TRBJ2-1|TRBV7-2
TGTGCCAGCAGCTGGGGACGGTCCAATGAGCAGTTCTTC
CASSWGRSNEQFF
>.|.|TRBJ2-1|TRBV5-6
TGTGCCAGCAGCTTGATAGAAGGGCATGAGCAGTTCTTC
CASSLIEGHEQFF
>.|many|TRBJ1-1|TRBV15
TGTGCCACCAGCAGGCAGGAGAACACTGAAGCTTTCTTT
CATSRQENTEAFF
>.|.|TRBJ2-5|TRBV5-1
TGCGCCAGCACTTTCGGAGAGACCCAGTACTTC
CASTFGETQYF
>TRBD2|.|TRBJ2-1|TRBV20-1
TGCAGTGCTAGTCCCTCTAGCGGTAATAGCTCCTACAATGAGCAGTTCTTC
CSASPSSGNSSYNEQFF
>TRBD1|.|TRBJ2-7|TRBV13
TGTGCCAGCAGCTTCGGGGACAGGGACTACGAGCAGTACTTC
CASSFGDRDYEQYF
>.|.|TRBJ1-1|TRBV7-2
TGTGCCAGCAGCTTAATGAAGCCAGGGCTCCGTGAAGCTTTCTTT
CASSLMKPGLREAFF
>TRBD1|many|TRBJ1-2|TRBV2
TGTGCCAGCAGCGACAGGGGCCATGGCTACACCTTC
CASSDRGHGYTF
>.|.|TRBJ1-2|TRBV6-5
TGTGCCAGCAGTTACTGGATGGACAGCATCTATGGCTACACCTTC
CASSYWMDSIYGYTF
>.|.|TRBJ1-1|TRBV7-9
TGTGCCAGCAGCTCAACCCAAACCTTTGACACTGAAGCTTTCTTT
CASSSTQTFDTEAFF
>TRBD1|few|TRBJ1-2|TRBV7-2
TGCGCCAGCAGCCCCCGGGACAGGGGACGCCCATATTATGGCTACACCTTC
CASSPRDRGRPYYGYTF
>TRBD1|few|TRBJ2-2|TRBV27
TGTGCCAGCAGGAGGTCCGGGACAGGGGGAGAGAACACCGGGGAGCTGTTTTTT
CASRRSGTGGENTGELFF
>.|few|TRBJ1-5|TRBV7-2
TGTGCCAGCAGCCAGGACCAGGGGCAGCCCCAGCATTTT
CASSQDQGQPQHF
>.|few|TRBJ2-7|TRBV7-3
TGTGCCAGCAGCCGAATCATTTTTGGCGATAACCTCCACGAGCAGTACTTC
CASSRIIFGDNLHEQYF
>TRBD1|.|TRBJ1-2|TRBV5-8
TGTGCCAGCAGCGGGGGGATCGGGACAGGGGTCCTTGCTAACTATGGCTACACCTTC
CASSGGIGTGVLANYGYTF
>.|few|TRBJ1-6|TRBV20-1
TGCAGTGCTAGAGATTCGCTAAATTCACCCCTCCACTTT
CSARDSLNSPLHF
>.|.|TRBJ2-7|TRBV6-6
TGTGCCAGCAGTGAATGGGACGGCTCCTACGAGCAGTACTTC
CASSEWDGSYEQYF
>TRBD1|.|TRBJ1-1|TRBV11-1
TGTGCCAGCAGCCCTATGGCAGGGGGGTACGCTTTCTTT
CASSPMAGGYAFF
>.|few|TRBJ2-2|TRBV19
TGTGCCAGTAGTATAGGTGGGGTCCTGACCGGGGAGCTGTTTTTT
CASSIGGVLTGELFF
>.|.|TRBJ2-6|TRBV5-1
TGCGCCAGCAGCTTGGAACCCTCTGGGGCCAACGTCCTGACTTTC
CASSLEPSGANVLTF
>.|.|TRBJ1-5|TRBV10-2
TGCGCCAGCAATCGAGACAGGAATCAGCCCCAGCATTTT
CASNRDRNQPQHF
>.|few|TRBJ2-1|TRBV12-3/TRBV12-4
TGTGCCAGCAGTTTAGTTGCCAAGTACAATGAGCAGTTCTTC
CASSLVAKYNEQFF
>.|.|TRBJ2-7|TRBV19
TGTGCCAGTAGTATAAGCGGTAGCAACTACGAGCAGTACTTC
CASSISGSNYEQYF
>.|.|TRBJ2-5|TRBV7-9
TGTGCCAGCAGCTTAGAAGAGAAGAGGACCCAGTACTTT
CASSLEEKRTQYF
>.|.|TRBJ2-2|TRBV6-5
TGTGCCAGCAGTTACTTCGTGAAGCCAGGGCACACCGGGGAGCTGTTTTTT
CASSYFVKPGHTGELFF
>TRBD2|.|TRBJ2-1|TRBV15
TGTGCCACCACAAGGGGTAGCGGGAGTTATGAGCAGTTCTTC
CATTRGSGSYEQFF
>.|few|TRBJ1-1|TRBV12-3/TRBV12-4
TGTGCCAGCATTTGGAGCAGGGGCACTGAAGCTTTCTTT
CASIWSRGTEAFF
>TRBD1|.|TRBJ2-2|TRBV27
TGTGCCAGCGGACAGGGCAACACCGGGGAGCTGTTTTTT
CASGQGNTGELFF
>TRBD2|few|TRBJ2-7|TRBV7-2
TGTGCCAGCAGATTAGCGGGGGCCTCCTACGAGCAGTACTTC
CASRLAGASYEQYF
>.|.|TRBJ2-6|TRBV12-5
TGTGCTAGTGGTTTGGCTGGGGCCAACGTCCTGACTTTC
CASGLAGANVLTF
>.|.|TRBJ2-7|TRBV9
TGTGCCAGCAGCGTAGGGTGGTCTGGGGACGAGCAGTACTTC
CASSVGWSGDEQYF
>.|.|TRBJ2-2|TRBV5-1
TGCGCCAGCTCCGAGGCTCTTAACACCGGGGAGCTGTTTTTT
CASSEALNTGELFF
>TRBD1|many|TRBJ1-1|TRBV2
TGTGCCAGCAGGGTCCAGCTTACAGGGGGCACTGAAGCTTTCTTT
CASRVQLTGGTEAFF
>.|.|TRBJ1-1|TRBV19
TGTGCCAGTAGTATCATTAGGGGGGGGAACACTGAAGCTTTCTTT
CASSIIRGGNTEAFF
>TRBD1|few|TRBJ2-7|TRBV5-1
TGCGCCAGCAGCTTGGCCGGTGACAGGGTCCACGAGCAGTACTTC
CASSLAGDRVHEQYF
>.|many|TRBJ2-5|TRBV19
TGTGCCAGTAGTATAATGTCCAGCCAAGAGACCCAGTACTTC
CASSIMSSQETQYF
>.|.|TRBJ1-5|TRBV2
TGTGCCAGCAGTGACTTCAGGAACAATCAGCCCCAGCATTTT
CASSDFRNNQPQHF
>TRBD2|few|TRBJ2-2|TRBV7-3
TGTGCCAGCAGCTTATCAGCGGGAGGGTTCACCGGGGAGCTGTTTTTT
CASSLSAGGFTGELFF
>.|.|TRBJ2-3|TRBV6-6
TGTGCCAGCAGTGAAGTAGGCCTGAAGGGAGATACGCAGTATTTT
CASSEVGLKGDTQYF
>.|many|TRBJ1-1|TRBV7-2
TGTGCCAGCAGCTTCGGACAGCGTGAAGCTTTCTTT
CASSFGQREAFF
>.|.|TRBJ1-2|TRBV2
TGTGCCAGCAGTGAAAGGAGGTCTAACTATGGCTACACCTTC
CASSERRSNYGYTF